Reported below is one T cell receptor (beta chain). The antigen it binds to is not known. It has no much larger one-base neighbor in the sample; base qualities were not kept. These data are taken from a study of blood T cell repertoires in COVID-19 (dated by TCRdb to 2018 to 2021). In the study overall: Samples from collaborators originated in the United States, Italy and Spain and spanned both the acute and convalescent phases of COVID-19. The repertoires were made available in a free public database intended to serve as a resource for research on the immune response to SARS-CoV-2. Deeply sampled blood TCRbeta repertoires from subjects exposed to, actively infected with, or recovered from COVID-19 were included in the dataset. Where available, HLA class I and class II types were taken from metadata supplied by the sample provider and were not determined by assay-based typing. The prospective study material was composed of cDNA or gDNA derived from T cells, B-cell-depleted T cells, or PBMCs. Samples came from the ongoing ImmuneRACE study (first 160 participants) plus 1,254 subjects from 6 global collaborators. Sample metadata almost always included a de-identified subject ID, COVID-19 status, age in years and sex.

On the study overall, not on this receptor specifically: The amount of clinical and demographic metadata varied by source and participant and was provided uncurated.

TCRbeta CDR3 regions were amplified from genomic DNA by means of the immunoSEQ Assay, a bias-controlled multiplex PCR. The source study handled its data this way. Within the assay, amplification of reference gene primers was used to estimate how many nucleated cells each sample contained. Sequence reads were collapsed and filtered to measure the absolute abundance of every unique TCRbeta CDR3 rearrangement. For each sample, productive Simpson clonality was calculated by taking the square root of Simpson's diversity index across productive rearrangements. TCRdb holds this immuneACCESS table with in-frame rearrangements only. Some clones are missing; in checked studies, unresolved V genes explain under half, and the rest has no known cause. V and J calls plus clone size are reproduced from that table; the DNA served to infer D and trimming. Counted in this sample were approximately 140,000 clones; about 86% of them appeared once. Together, the top ten hold around 8.2% of the sample.

Collaborating institutions collected whole blood in K2EDTA tubes following their own protocols. For TCRbeta analysis, collaborator samples were shipped as frozen whole blood, as isolated PBMCs, or as DNA extracted from either sample type. At the junction V is shortened by 0 bases and J by 2 bases; bases outside the gene matches: 5. The germline V gene encodes CDR1 SGHRS and CDR2 YFSETQ. From its cysteine to its phenylalanine, the CDR3 spans 16 amino acids. The read is trimmed to its CDR3 DNA, 48 bases read in frame from base 1. This chain joins TRBV5-1 to TRBJ1-2; 9 nucleotides in the junction match TRBD1. Sample: peripheral blood. This clonotype was sampled from a woman aged 55-69 years with acute or convalescent COVID-19. The CDR3 protein is CASSLDSGQGNYGYTF. The DNA sequence reads TGCGCCAGCAGCTTGGACTCGGGACAGGGAAACTATGGCTACACCTTC.